A selection of T cell receptor beta chains follows, all from one sample in a study of PD-L1 blockade in urothelial cancer. The method was immunoSEQ multiplex PCR; TCRdb's version includes in-frame clones alone and lacks a portion of them. The sample gives 86,000 or so clones, under 90% of which show up once; roughly an eighth is in the top ten. The sequences come from PBMCs, collected around atezolizumab (anti-PD-L1) treatment. The source is a man aged 60 to 69 with urothelial cancer. Each CDR3 is given with its conserved first and last residue. D genes are given only for firm matches. Clone sizes are given selectively: once, few, many, or a class where the clone is expanded.

.	TRBD1	TRBJ2-2	TRBV7-3	CASSSPTRQGRGELFF	TGTGCCAGCAGCTCCCCTACGCGACAGGGGCGCGGGGAGCTGTTTTTT
few	.	TRBJ1-1	TRBV2	CASRNRVSRDTEAFF	TGTGCCAGCCGGAACAGGGTTTCGAGAGACACTGAAGCTTTCTTT
few	TRBD1	TRBJ1-6	TRBV7-8	CASSNRTGRNSPLHF	TGTGCCAGCAGCAACCGGACAGGGAGGAATTCACCCCTCCACTTT
.	TRBD2	TRBJ2-5	TRBV5-6	CASSLAGGWAQYF	TGTGCCAGCAGCTTGGCGGGGGGGTGGGCCCAGTACTTC
.	.	TRBJ1-4	TRBV18	CASSSSGITNEKLFF	TGTGCCAGCTCATCCTCAGGGATCACGAATGAAAAACTGTTTTTT
once	.	TRBJ1-5	TRBV6-4	CASSDPRHTFVNQPQHF	TGTGCCAGCAGTGACCCGAGACATACCTTTGTCAATCAGCCCCAGCATTTT
.	.	TRBJ2-3	TRBV30	CAWSVRYSGDTDTQYF	TGTGCCTGGAGCGTGAGATACTCGGGGGACACAGATACGCAGTATTTT
.	TRBD2	TRBJ2-1	TRBV7-3	CASSWTGTSNNEQFF	TGTGCCAGCAGCTGGACCGGGACTAGTAACAATGAGCAGTTCTTC
.	.	TRBJ2-3	TRBV4-3	CASSQGAAPLQNTQYF	TGCGCCAGCAGCCAAGGGGCCGCGCCTTTGCAGAATACGCAGTATTTT
.	TRBD1	TRBJ2-7	TRBV25-1	CASSVPGQTYEQYF	TGTGCCAGCAGTGTCCCGGGACAGACCTACGAGCAGTACTTC
.	.	TRBJ1-5	TRBV6-1	CASSERLGQFYQPQHF	TGTGCCAGCAGTGAGAGATTAGGACAGTTCTATCAGCCCCAGCATTTT
.	TRBD1	TRBJ1-1	TRBV2	CASIRTGNTEAFF	TGTGCCAGCATCCGGACAGGGAACACTGAAGCTTTCTTT
.	.	TRBJ1-2	TRBV7-3	CASSPRGDYGYTF	TGTGCCAGCAGCCCCCGGGGGGACTATGGCTACACCTTC
many	TRBD1	TRBJ1-1	TRBV6-5	CASSPTGGARKEAFF	TGTGCCAGCAGTCCCACAGGGGGCGCCCGGAAGGAAGCTTTCTTT
.	.	TRBJ2-1	TRBV4-3	CASSQESIRYNYNEQFF	TGCGCCAGCAGCCAAGAATCCATAAGATACAACTACAATGAGCAGTTCTTC
.	TRBD1	TRBJ1-1	TRBV7-8	CASSPRQGEAEAFF	TGTGCCAGCAGCCCACGACAGGGGGAGGCTGAAGCTTTCTTT
.	TRBD1	TRBJ2-7	TRBV5-1	CASRPGQDSYEQYF	TGCGCCAGCAGACCGGGACAGGACTCCTACGAGCAGTACTTC
.	TRBD1	TRBJ2-7	TRBV28	CASRSGQGALEQYF	TGTGCCAGCAGGTCAGGACAGGGGGCGTTGGAGCAGTACTTC
.	.	TRBJ2-2	TRBV7-8	CASSLHQPGNTGELFF	TGTGCCAGCAGCTTACATCAGCCAGGGAACACCGGGGAGCTGTTTTTT
.	.	TRBJ2-3	TRBV9	CASSSPGFTDTQYF	TGTGCCAGCAGCTCCCCCGGGTTCACAGATACGCAGTATTTT
.	.	TRBJ1-1	TRBV7-3	CASSLMPSHTEAFF	TGTGCCAGCAGCCTAATGCCCAGTCACACTGAAGCTTTCTTT
.	TRBD2	TRBJ2-5	TRBV5-6	CASSLWAGGRETQYF	TGTGCCAGCAGCTTGTGGGCGGGGGGGCGGGAGACCCAGTACTTC